The T cell receptor (beta chain) under discussion was sequenced for a study of cytotoxic CD8 clonotypes in ibrutinib-treated CLL. Turning to the study itself: The patient breakdown showed roughly ten relapsed/refractory and under 16 treatment-naive cases, with under 18 IGHV unmutated. Study observations and caveats: Under therapy, public clonotypes either contracted or stayed stable, and they were uncommon.

Using immunoSEQ multiplex PCR, the repertoire was profiled, and TCRdb retains in-frame clones only, with some absent. The sample shows tens of thousands of clones, 70% to 80% of them seen only once. A word on this clone: Its antigen is not identified.

This receptor was identified in a human donor with chronic lymphocytic leukemia. The sample in question was PBMCs, obtained after 12 months of ibrutinib treatment.

The CDR3 DNA follows: TGTGCCAGCAGCTTACTACAGGGACTTGAAGCTTTCTTT. As protein: CASSLLQGLEAFF. The gene calls are TRBV7-8 and TRBJ1-1; tentative D call: TRBD1 (6 bases). Germline CDR1 SGHVS, CDR2 FQNEAQ. The CDR3 is 13 amino acids. Trimming cost V 2 bases and J 7 bases, with 11 bases left between them.